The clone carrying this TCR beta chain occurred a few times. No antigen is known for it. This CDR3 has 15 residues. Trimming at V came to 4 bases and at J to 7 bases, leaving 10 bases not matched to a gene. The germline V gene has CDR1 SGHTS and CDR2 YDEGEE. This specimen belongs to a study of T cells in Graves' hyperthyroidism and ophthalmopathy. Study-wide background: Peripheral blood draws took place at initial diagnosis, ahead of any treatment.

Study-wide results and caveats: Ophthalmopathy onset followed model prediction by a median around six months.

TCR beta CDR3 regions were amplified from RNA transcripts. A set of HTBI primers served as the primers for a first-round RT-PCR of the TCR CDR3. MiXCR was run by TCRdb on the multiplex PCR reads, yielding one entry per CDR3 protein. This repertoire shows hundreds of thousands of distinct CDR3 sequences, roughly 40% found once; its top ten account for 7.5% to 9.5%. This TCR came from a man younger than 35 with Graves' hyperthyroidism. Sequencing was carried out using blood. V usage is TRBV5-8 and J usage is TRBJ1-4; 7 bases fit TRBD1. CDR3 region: CASSIARQGLEKLFF. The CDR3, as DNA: TGTGCCAGCAGCATCGCGAGACAGGGCCTTGAAAAACTGTTTTTT.